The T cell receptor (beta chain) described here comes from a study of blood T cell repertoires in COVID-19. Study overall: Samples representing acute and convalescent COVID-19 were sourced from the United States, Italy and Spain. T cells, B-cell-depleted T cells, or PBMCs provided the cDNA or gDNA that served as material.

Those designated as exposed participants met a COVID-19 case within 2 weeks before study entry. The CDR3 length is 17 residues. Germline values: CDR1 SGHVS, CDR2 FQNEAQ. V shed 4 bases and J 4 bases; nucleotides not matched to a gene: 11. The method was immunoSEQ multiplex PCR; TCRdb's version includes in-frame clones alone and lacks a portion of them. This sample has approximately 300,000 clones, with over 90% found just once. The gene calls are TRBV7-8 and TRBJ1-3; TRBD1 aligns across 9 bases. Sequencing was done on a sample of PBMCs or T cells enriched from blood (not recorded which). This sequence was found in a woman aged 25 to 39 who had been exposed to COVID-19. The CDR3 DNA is TGTGCCAGCAGCTCACCGACAGGGGGTTTAAGCGGAAACACCATATATTTT. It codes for CASSSPTGGLSGNTIYF.